This T cell receptor (beta chain) is from a study of T cells in localized non-small cell lung cancer. Per the germline V gene, CDR1 is LNHDA and CDR2 is SQIVND (reference sequence). The CDR3 consists of 15 residues. Trimming shortened V by 5 bases and J by 5 bases, and 18 bases separated the two germline ends. Generated by immunoSEQ multiplex PCR, the TCRdb table keeps only in-frame clones and is missing some. The sample consists of 35,000 to 45,000 clones, around 81% of them appearing once. This sample comprised peripheral blood mononuclear cells, obtained before any cancer treatment. This chain links TRBV19 with TRBJ2-5, with TRBD1 as a possible D gene (6 bases). The TCR sequence derives from a male donor at least 60 years old with stage II lung adenocarcinoma. CDR3 DNA: TGTGCCAGTAGTGTCCAGGTTCGAGGGGGTGAGACCCAGTACTTC. Protein product: CASSVQVRGGETQYF.